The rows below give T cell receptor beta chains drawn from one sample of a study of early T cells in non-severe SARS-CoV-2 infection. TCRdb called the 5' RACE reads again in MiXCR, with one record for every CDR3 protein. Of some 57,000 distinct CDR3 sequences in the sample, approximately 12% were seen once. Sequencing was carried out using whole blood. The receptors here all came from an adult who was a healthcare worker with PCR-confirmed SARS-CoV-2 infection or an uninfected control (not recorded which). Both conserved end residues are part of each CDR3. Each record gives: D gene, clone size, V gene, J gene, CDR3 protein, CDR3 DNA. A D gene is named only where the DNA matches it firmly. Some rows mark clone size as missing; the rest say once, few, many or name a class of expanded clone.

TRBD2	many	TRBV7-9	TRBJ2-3	CASSSTERELADTQYF	TGTGCCAGCAGCTCAACCGAGCGGGAGTTGGCAGATACGCAGTATTTT
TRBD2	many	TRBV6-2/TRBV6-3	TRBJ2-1	CASSRSSGGGNEQFF	TGTGCCAGCAGCCGCTCTAGCGGGGGGGGCAATGAGCAGTTCTTC
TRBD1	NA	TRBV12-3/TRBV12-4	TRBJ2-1	CASSPDRGLQVNEQFF	TGTGCCAGCAGCCCGGACAGGGGCTTACAGGTCAATGAGCAGTTCTTC
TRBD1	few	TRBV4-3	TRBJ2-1	CASSAGQGGVEQFF	TGCGCCAGCAGCGCTGGACAGGGAGGCGTTGAGCAGTTCTTC
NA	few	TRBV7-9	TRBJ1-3	CASSFAVSGNTIYF	TGTGCCAGCAGCTTTGCGGTCTCTGGAAACACCATATATTTT
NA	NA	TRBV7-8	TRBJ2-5	CASSLLVTLETQYF	TGTGCCAGCAGCTTACTGGTGACACTAGAGACCCAGTACTTC
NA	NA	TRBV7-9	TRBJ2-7	CASSSQGLSNEQYF	TGTGCCAGCAGCTCTCAAGGACTGTCCAACGAGCAGTACTTC
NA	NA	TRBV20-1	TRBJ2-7	CSATGQRTYEQYF	TGCAGTGCTACTGGACAGAGAACCTACGAGCAGTACTTC
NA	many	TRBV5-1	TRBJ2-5	CASSLGLQAPKETQYF	TGCGCCAGCAGCCTCGGATTGCAGGCCCCTAAAGAGACCCAGTACTTC
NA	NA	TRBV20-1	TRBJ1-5	CSAPVLGVSNQPQHF	TGCAGTGCCCCAGTATTGGGGGTGAGCAATCAGCCCCAGCATTTT
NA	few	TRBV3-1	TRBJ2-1	CASSQGTSVEQFF	TGTGCCAGCAGCCAAGGAACCTCCGTGGAGCAGTTCTTC
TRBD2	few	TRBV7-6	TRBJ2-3	CASSSGLGLAGAPSTDTQYF	TGTGCCAGCAGCTCAGGATTGGGACTAGCGGGAGCACCGAGCACAGATACGCAGTATTTT
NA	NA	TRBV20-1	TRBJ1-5	CSARDRDEISNQPQHF	TGCAGTGCTAGAGACAGGGACGAAATTAGCAATCAGCCCCAGCATTTT
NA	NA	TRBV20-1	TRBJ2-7	CSAAQGGVRSEQYF	TGCAGTGCTGCTCAGGGAGGTGTAAGATCCGAGCAGTACTTC
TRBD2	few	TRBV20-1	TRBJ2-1	CSARSSGGPYNEQFF	TGCAGTGCTAGATCTAGCGGGGGTCCTTACAATGAGCAGTTCTTC
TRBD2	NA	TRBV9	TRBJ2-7	CASSFGLAGSYEQYF	TGTGCCAGCAGCTTCGGACTAGCGGGGAGCTACGAGCAGTACTTC
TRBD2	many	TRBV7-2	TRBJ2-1	CASSLGPRGLAGDEQFF	TGTGCCAGCAGCTTAGGACCTCGGGGACTAGCGGGAGATGAGCAGTTCTTC
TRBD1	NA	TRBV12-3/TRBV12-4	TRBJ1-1	CASGGFQRTGGTEAFF	TGTGCCTCCGGAGGTTTTCAGAGGACAGGGGGCACTGAAGCTTTCTTT
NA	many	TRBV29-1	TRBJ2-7	CSVQGGDEQYF	TGCAGCGTGCAGGGGGGTGACGAGCAGTACTTC
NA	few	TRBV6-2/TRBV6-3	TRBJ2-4	CASSYGPADLAKNIQYF	TGTGCCAGCAGTTACGGTCCGGCGGATCTAGCCAAAAACATTCAGTACTTC
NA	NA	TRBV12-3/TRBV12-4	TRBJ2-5	CASNRGARETQYF	TGTGCCAGCAATCGGGGGGCCAGAGAGACCCAGTACTTC
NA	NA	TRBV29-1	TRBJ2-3	CSVESRGRRPDTQYF	TGCAGCGTTGAAAGCCGGGGGAGGAGACCAGATACGCAGTATTTT
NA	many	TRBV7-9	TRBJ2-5	CASSLALTGSETQYF	TGTGCCAGCAGCTTAGCCTTAACGGGTTCGGAGACCCAGTACTTC
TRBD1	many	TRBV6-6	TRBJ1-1	CASRDRGGTEAFF	TGTGCCAGCAGGGACAGGGGAGGGACTGAAGCTTTCTTT
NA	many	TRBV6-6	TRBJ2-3	CASSYSLGSGRTTDTQYF	TGTGCCAGCAGTTACTCTTTGGGTAGCGGACGTACCACAGATACGCAGTATTTT
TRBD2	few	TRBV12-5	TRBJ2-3	CASGSLGQREGHTTQYF	TGTGCTAGTGGTTCCCTGGGCCAGCGGGAGGGCCACACTACGCAGTATTTT
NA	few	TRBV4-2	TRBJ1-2	CASQEVQGSNYGYTF	TGTGCCAGCCAAGAGGTCCAGGGGTCTAACTATGGCTACACCTTC
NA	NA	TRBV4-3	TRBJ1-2	CASSQDWPGTARGYTF	TGCGCCAGCAGCCAAGATTGGCCGGGAACCGCCCGGGGCTACACCTTC
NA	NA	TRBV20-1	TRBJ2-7	CSARAFTGGSYEQYF	TGCAGTGCTAGAGCCTTTACGGGGGGCTCATACGAGCAGTACTTC
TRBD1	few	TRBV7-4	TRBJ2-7	CASSSDRGLLDSSYEQYF	TGTGCCAGCAGCTCGGACAGGGGGCTTCTGGATAGCTCCTACGAGCAGTACTTC
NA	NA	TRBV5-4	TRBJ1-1	CASGLRGGQNTEAFF	TGTGCCAGCGGTTTAAGGGGGGGGCAGAACACTGAAGCTTTCTTT
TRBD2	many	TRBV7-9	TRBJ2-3	CASSFSGRTSDTQYF	TGTGCCAGCAGCTTTAGCGGGAGGACCTCAGATACGCAGTATTTT
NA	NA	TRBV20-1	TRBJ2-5	CSANREPQETQYF	TGCAGTGCTAACAGGGAGCCCCAAGAGACCCAGTACTTC
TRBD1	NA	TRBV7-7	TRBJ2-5	CASSTQGGQGETQYF	TGTGCTAGCAGCACCCAAGGGGGACAGGGAGAGACCCAGTACTTC
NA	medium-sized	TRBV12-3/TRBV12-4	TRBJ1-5	CASSFNRHRGQPQHF	TGTGCCAGCAGTTTTAATAGGCACCGGGGTCAGCCCCAGCATTTT
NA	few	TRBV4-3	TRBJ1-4	CASSQDIGTPTSTNEKLFF	TGCGCCAGCAGCCAAGATATCGGGACACCGACCTCTACTAATGAAAAACTGTTTTTT
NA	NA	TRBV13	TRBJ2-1	CASSLVAEGRAYNEQFF	TGTGCCAGCAGCTTGGTAGCGGAAGGTCGGGCTTACAATGAGCAGTTCTTC
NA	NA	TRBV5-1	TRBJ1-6	CASTAEQDYNSPLHF	TGCGCCAGCACCGCCGAGCAGGACTATAATTCACCCCTCCACTTT
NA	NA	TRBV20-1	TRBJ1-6	CSAPRGGNSPLHF	TGCAGTGCTCCCAGGGGCGGAAATTCACCCCTCCACTTT
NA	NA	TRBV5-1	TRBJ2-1	CASSDGIPPDNEQFF	TGCGCCAGCAGCGACGGGATACCGCCTGACAATGAGCAGTTCTTC
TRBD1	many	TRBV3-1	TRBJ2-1	CASSQVEGQGSNEQFF	TGTGCCAGCAGCCAAGTTGAGGGACAGGGCAGCAATGAGCAGTTCTTC
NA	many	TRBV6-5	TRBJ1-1	CASSAGLGAFF	TGTGCCAGCAGTGCTGGACTGGGGGCTTTCTTT
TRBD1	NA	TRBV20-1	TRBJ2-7	CSAKARGSYEQYF	TGCAGTGCTAAGGCCAGGGGGAGCTACGAGCAGTACTTC
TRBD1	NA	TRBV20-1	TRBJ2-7	CSARADRGYEQYF	TGCAGTGCTAGGGCAGACAGGGGCTACGAGCAGTACTTC
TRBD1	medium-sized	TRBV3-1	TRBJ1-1	CASTATGMREAFF	TGTGCCAGCACCGCGACAGGGATGCGCGAGGCTTTCTTT
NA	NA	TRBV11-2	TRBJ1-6	CASSFDLDSPLHF	TGTGCCAGCAGCTTCGACCTAGATTCACCCCTCCACTTT
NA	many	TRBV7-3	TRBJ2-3	CASSSAGITDTQYF	TGTGCCAGCAGCTCGGCAGGGATCACAGATACGCAGTATTTT
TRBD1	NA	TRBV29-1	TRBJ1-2	CSVAEGQANYGYTF	TGCAGCGTCGCCGAGGGACAGGCCAACTATGGCTACACCTTC
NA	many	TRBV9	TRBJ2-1	CASSVGGAVHEQFF	TGTGCCAGCAGCGTAGGGGGGGCGGTCCATGAGCAGTTCTTC
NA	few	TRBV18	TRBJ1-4	CASSPNGATNEKLFF	TGTGCCAGCTCACCAAACGGTGCAACTAATGAAAAACTGTTTTTT
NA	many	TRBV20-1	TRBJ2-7	CSADSGSYEQYF	TGCAGTGCCGACAGCGGTTCCTACGAGCAGTACTTC
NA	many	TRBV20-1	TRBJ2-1	CSARRLGGWDEQFF	TGCAGTGCTAGGAGACTAGGGGGGTGGGATGAGCAGTTCTTC
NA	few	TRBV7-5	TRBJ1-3	CISVPEAQCQGARNTIYF	NA
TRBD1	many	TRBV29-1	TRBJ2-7	CSAGTGPYEQYF	TGCAGCGCTGGGACAGGCCCCTACGAGCAGTACTTC